These 18 T cell receptor beta chains were all obtained from the same sample, sequenced in a study of human versus mouse CDR3 diversity and MHC coevolution (dated by TCRdb to about 2017). Library construction relied on the immunoSEQ multiplex PCR assay. The table was pulled from immuneACCESS by TCRdb, which kept in-frame rearrangements only. Such tables lose some clones; where checked, under half of the loss comes from unresolved V genes, and the rest has no known cause. The sample yields about 60,000 clones; around 94% were counted once. The ten largest make up approximately 17% of the sample. Material for sequencing was naive CD4+ T cells from blood. This specimen's cell subset or site label, interpreted: CD45RO-negative CD62L-positive naive CD4 T cells. These receptors all stem from a person between 55 and 69 years old in good health.

This chain joins TRBV27 and TRBJ2-1; 8 positions match TRBD2. Germline CDR1 MNHEY, CDR2 SMNVEV (reference sequence). CDR3 length: 15 residues. J was trimmed by 2 bases and V by 6 bases; bases with no gene match: 6. The CDR3 DNA reads TGTGCCAGCAGAACCCAACTAGCGGCCTACAATGAGCAGTTCTTC. Protein product: CASRTQLAAYNEQFF.

The gene calls are TRBV13 and TRBJ2-7, with D hard to call. V lost 4 bases and J 7 bases, leaving 11 bases between the germline ends. Germline V gene lookup returns CDR1 PRHDT and CDR2 FYEKMQ (reference sequence). This CDR3 comprises 12 residues. This CDR3 is CASSSPTGEQYF. CDR3 sequence (DNA): TGTGCCAGCAGCTCGCCGACTGGGGAGCAGTACTTC.

This chain uses TRBV4-1 with TRBJ1-6, with 10 bases matching TRBD1. The trim removed 0 bases at V and 10 bases at J, leaving 6 bases unmatched. There are 16 residues in the CDR3. CDR1 and CDR2 from the germline V gene are MGHRA and YSYEKL. CDR3 DNA sequence: TGCGCCAGCAGCCAAGATAGAGGGACAGGGGACTCACCCCTCCACTTT. This encodes CASSQDRGTGDSPLHF.

This rearrangement joins TRBV5-1 to TRBJ2-1; TRBD2 matches at 12 bases. Germline assignment: CDR1 SGHRS and CDR2 YFSETQ. The junction had 5 bases not matched to a gene; V was cut back by 4 bases and J by 0 bases. There are 17 residues in the CDR3. The CDR3: CASSGLAGRSSYNEQFF. CDR3 sequence (DNA): TGCGCCAGCAGCGGACTAGCGGGAAGGAGCTCCTACAATGAGCAGTTCTTC.

This rearrangement joins TRBV18 to TRBJ1-5; possible D gene TRBD1, 6 bases. Germline values: CDR1 KGHSH, CDR2 LQKENI. The V and J ends lost 8 bases and 7 bases respectively, with 15 bases between them. CDR3 size: 13 residues. CDR3 sequence (DNA): TGTGCCAGCGCGACGTATCAGGGGCAGCCCCAGCATTTT. It yields the protein CASATYQGQPQHF.

This clone was counted a single time. The chain employs TRBV5-4 and TRBJ2-3; TRBD2 aligns across 7 bases. CDR3 length equals 15 residues. J was trimmed by 5 bases and V by 0 bases; bases with no gene match: 6. Germline CDR1 and CDR2: SGHNT and YYREEE (reference sequence). CDR3 nucleotide sequence: TGTGCCAGCAGCTTGGGGGGAGGGAGGCAAGATACGCAGTATTTT. It yields the protein CASSLGGGRQDTQYF. Looking up the rest from reference TRBV5-4 and TRBJ2-3 gives the full variable domain: ETGVTQSPTHLIKTRGQQVTLRCSSQSGHNTVSWYQQALGQGPQFIFQYYREEENGRGNFPPRFSGLQFPNYSSELNVNALELDDSALYLCASSLGGGRQDTQYFGPGTRLTVL.

V and J are TRBV11-2 and TRBJ2-7; no clear D gene. This CDR3 is built from 14 residues. Trimming pared 0 bases from V and 3 bases from J, leaving 9 bases between. Germline V gene lookup returns CDR1 SGHAT and CDR2 FQNNGV. The CDR3 bases are TGTGCCAGCAGCTTAGATATTTCCAGCTACGAGCAGTACTTC. Protein: CASSLDISSYEQYF.

The chain uses TRBV7-9 and TRBJ2-1; 10 bases align to TRBD2. Germline V gives CDR1 SEHNR, CDR2 FQNEAQ (reference sequence). The CDR3 is 19 residues long. Trimming cost V 5 bases and J 3 bases; bases outside gene matches: 16. CDR3 DNA sequence: TGTGCCAGCAGCGTTATAGGCTACCCGGGGACTAGCGACTACAATGAGCAGTTCTTC. Translating gives CASSVIGYPGTSDYNEQFF.

The rearrangement joins TRBV5-6 to TRBJ2-3, with TRBD2 identical over 8 bases. The CDR3 consists of 15 residues. The germline gives CDR1 SGHDT, CDR2 YYEEEE. V lost 2 bases, J lost 0 bases, and 2 bases stayed unmatched. For the CDR3, the DNA is TGTGCCAGCAGCTTCAGCGGGAGAAGCACAGATACGCAGTATTTT. Protein: CASSFSGRSTDTQYF.

J is TRBJ2-3 and V is TRBV7-6; 7 nucleotides line up with TRBD2. Germline lookup yields CDR1 SGHVS and CDR2 FNYEAQ. Germline trimming cut 1 base from V and 4 bases from J; bases unmatched to any gene: 8. The CDR3 runs to 16 residues. CDR3 sequence reads: CASSLGVAGVSDTQYF. CDR3 nucleotides: TGTGCCAGCAGCTTAGGCGTTGCGGGAGTGTCAGATACGCAGTATTTT.

The chain is built from TRBV5-5 and TRBJ1-1; the match to TRBD1 covers 9 bases. Unmatched junction bases numbered 1, after V lost 2 bases and J lost 5 bases. Germline lookup yields CDR1 SGHKS and CDR2 YYEKEE (reference sequence). CDR3 size: 13 residues. The DNA of the CDR3 is TGTGCCAGCAGCTTACAGGGGGCTACTGAAGCTTTCTTT. Amino acids: CASSLQGATEAFF.

This chain links TRBV6-5 with TRBJ2-2; weak D call: TRBD1 (5 bases). There are 16 residues in the CDR3. Germline V gene data show CDR1 as MNHEY and CDR2 as SVGAGI. V dropped 2 bases and J dropped 3 bases, with 13 bases sitting between them. The CDR3 is CASSYLSRADTGELFF. CDR3 in DNA: TGTGCCAGCAGTTACCTTTCCAGGGCGGACACCGGGGAGCTGTTTTTT.

This sequence joins TRBV2 and TRBJ2-1, with 8 bases that match TRBD1. Germline CDR1 and CDR2: SNHLY and FYNNEI. The CDR3 loop spans 15 amino acids. The junction had 4 bases not matched to a gene; V was cut back by 4 bases and J by 2 bases. The chain's CDR3 is CASSADRGTYNEQFF. The CDR3 coding sequence is TGTGCCAGCAGTGCAGACAGGGGAACCTACAATGAGCAGTTCTTC.

This rearrangement joins TRBV4-1 to TRBJ1-4; D may be TRBD1 (5 bases). Germline V gene sequence: CDR1 MGHRA, CDR2 YSYEKL. Deletions cut 2 bases from V and 4 bases from J, with 17 bases between. The CDR3 totals 17 residues. CDR3 DNA sequence: TGCGCCAGCAGCCAAACCCCCCAGGGACTGAGTAATGAAAAACTGTTTTTT. Translation: CASSQTPQGLSNEKLFF.

The chain carries TRBV5-6 and TRBJ1-4; D is undetermined. The CDR3 extends over 15 amino acids. Germline CDR1 reads SGHDT; CDR2 reads YYEEEE. Trimming took off 4 bases at V and 5 bases at J, with 15 bases between the two ends. The CDR3 sequence is CASSHYSGVNEKLFF. The CDR3 DNA is TGTGCCAGCAGCCACTACAGCGGGGTCAATGAAAAACTGTTTTTT. Together with reference TRBV5-6 and TRBJ1-4, the CDR3 gives the full variable domain: DAGVTQSPTHLIKTRGQQVTLRCSPKSGHDTVSWYQQALGQGPQFIFQYYEEEERQRGNFPDRFSGHQFPNYSSELNVNALLLGDSALYLCASSHYSGVNEKLFFGSGTQLSVL.

This rearrangement joins TRBV11-2 to TRBJ2-6, with D possibly matching TRBD2 (7 bases). Per germline, CDR1 SGHAT and CDR2 FQNNGV. The CDR3 spans 18 residues. Trimming pared 4 bases from V and 2 bases from J, leaving 18 bases between. The CDR3 protein is CASSSEGGVPPGANVLTF. Written as DNA, the CDR3 is TGTGCCAGCAGCTCCGAGGGGGGGGTTCCCCCTGGGGCCAACGTCCTGACTTTC.

With regard to this clone: A read error may account for a junction end that differs from germline. The chain links TRBV19 to TRBJ2-2; the D gene is possibly TRBD2 (5 bases). The germline V gene encodes CDR1 LNHDA and CDR2 SQIVND (reference sequence). This CDR3 has 14 amino acids. The CDR3 region is CASSTARNTGELLF. The CDR3, as DNA: TGTGCCAGTAGTACAGCCAGGAACACCGGGGAGCTGCTTTTT.

The chain employs TRBV4-1 and TRBJ2-7, with 9 bases that match TRBD1. V trimming: 0 bases; J trimming: 4 bases; junction bases outside the gene matches: 4. Germline values: CDR1 MGHRA, CDR2 YSYEKL. CDR3 length equals 15 residues. CDR3 DNA: TGCGCCAGCAGCCAAGATCATGGACAGGGGTACGAGCAGTACTTC. Protein product: CASSQDHGQGYEQYF.